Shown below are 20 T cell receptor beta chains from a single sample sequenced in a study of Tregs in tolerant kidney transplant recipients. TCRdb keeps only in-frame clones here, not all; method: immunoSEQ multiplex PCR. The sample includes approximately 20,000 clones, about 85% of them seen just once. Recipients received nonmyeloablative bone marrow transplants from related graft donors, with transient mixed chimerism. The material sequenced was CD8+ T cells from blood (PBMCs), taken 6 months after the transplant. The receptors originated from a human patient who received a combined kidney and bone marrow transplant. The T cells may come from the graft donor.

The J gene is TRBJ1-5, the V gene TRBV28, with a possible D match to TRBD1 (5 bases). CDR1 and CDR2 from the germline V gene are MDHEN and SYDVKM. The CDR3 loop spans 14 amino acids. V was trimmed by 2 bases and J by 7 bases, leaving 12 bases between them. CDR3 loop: CASSLPQGGQPQHF. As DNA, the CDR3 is TGTGCCAGCAGTTTACCTCAGGGAGGCCAGCCCCAGCATTTT.

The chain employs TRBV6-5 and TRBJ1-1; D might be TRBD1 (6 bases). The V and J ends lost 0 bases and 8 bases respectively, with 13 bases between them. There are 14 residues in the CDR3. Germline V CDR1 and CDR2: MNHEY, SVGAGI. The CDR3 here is CASSYSTGRGEAFF. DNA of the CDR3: TGTGCCAGCAGTTACTCCACAGGGAGAGGCGAAGCTTTCTTT.

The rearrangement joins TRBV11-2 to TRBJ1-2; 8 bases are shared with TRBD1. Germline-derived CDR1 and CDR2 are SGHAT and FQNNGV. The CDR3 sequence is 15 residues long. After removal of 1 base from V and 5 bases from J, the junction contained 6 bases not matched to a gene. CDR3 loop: CASSLASGGAYGYTF. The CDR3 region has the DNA TGTGCCAGCAGCTTAGCATCAGGGGGCGCATATGGCTACACCTTC.

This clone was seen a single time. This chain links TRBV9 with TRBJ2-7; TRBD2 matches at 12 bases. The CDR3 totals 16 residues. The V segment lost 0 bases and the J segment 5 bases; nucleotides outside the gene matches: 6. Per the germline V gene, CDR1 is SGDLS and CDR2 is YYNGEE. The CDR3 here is CASSVASGLAGHEQYF. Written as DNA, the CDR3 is TGTGCCAGCAGCGTAGCTTCGGGACTAGCGGGTCACGAGCAGTACTTC.

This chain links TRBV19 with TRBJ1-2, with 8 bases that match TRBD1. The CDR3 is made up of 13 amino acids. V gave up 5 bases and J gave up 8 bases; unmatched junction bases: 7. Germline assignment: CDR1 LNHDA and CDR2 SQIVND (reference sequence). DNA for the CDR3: TGTGCCAGTAGTTTAGGACAGGGTCGCGGCTACACCTTC. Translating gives CASSLGQGRGYTF.

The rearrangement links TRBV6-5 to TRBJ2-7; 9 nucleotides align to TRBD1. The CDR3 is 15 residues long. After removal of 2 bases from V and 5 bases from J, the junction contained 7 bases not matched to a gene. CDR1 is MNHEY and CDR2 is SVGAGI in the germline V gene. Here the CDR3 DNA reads TGTGCCAGCAGTTACACCCGGGACAGGGTCCACGAGCAGTACTTC. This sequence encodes CASSYTRDRVHEQYF.

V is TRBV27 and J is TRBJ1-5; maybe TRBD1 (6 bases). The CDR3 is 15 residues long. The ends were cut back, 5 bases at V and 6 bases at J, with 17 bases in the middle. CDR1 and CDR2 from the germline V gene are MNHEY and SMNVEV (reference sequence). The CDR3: CASSPLQGVGQPQHF. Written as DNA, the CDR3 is TGTGCCAGCAGTCCACTACAGGGAGTCGGTCAGCCCCAGCATTTT.

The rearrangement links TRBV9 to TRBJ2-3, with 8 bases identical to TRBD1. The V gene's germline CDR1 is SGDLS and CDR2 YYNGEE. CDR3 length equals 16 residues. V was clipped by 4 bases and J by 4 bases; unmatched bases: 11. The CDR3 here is CASSPSQDRVADTQYF. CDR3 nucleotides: TGTGCCAGCAGCCCATCACAGGACAGGGTGGCAGATACGCAGTATTTT.

For the CDR3, the DNA is TGTGCCAGCGTCGAAGCGTACAATGAGCAGTTCTTC. Its protein product is CASVEAYNEQFF. V gene TRBV2 combines with J gene TRBJ2-1; D not certain. The length of the CDR3 is 12 residues. The V and J ends lost 8 bases and 4 bases respectively, with 9 bases between them. Germline loops: CDR1 SNHLY, CDR2 FYNNEI.

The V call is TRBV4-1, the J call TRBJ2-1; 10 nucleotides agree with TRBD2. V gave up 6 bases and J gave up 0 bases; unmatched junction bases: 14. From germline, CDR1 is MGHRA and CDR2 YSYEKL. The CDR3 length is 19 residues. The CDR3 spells CASRPGGLAVQSSYNEQFF. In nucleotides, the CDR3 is TGCGCCAGCAGGCCAGGAGGACTAGCGGTTCAAAGCTCCTACAATGAGCAGTTCTTC.

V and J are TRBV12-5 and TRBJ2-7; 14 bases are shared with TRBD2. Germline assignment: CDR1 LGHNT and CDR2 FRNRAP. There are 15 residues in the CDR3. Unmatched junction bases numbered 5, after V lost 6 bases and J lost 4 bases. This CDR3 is CASGPGTSGSYEQYF. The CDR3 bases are TGTGCTAGTGGACCTGGGACTAGCGGGAGTTACGAGCAGTACTTC.

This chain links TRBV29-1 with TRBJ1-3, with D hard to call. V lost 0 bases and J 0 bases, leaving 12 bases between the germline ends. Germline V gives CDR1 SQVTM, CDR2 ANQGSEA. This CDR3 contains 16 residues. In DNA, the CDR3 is TGCAGCGTTGAAGACCCGAGGGCCACCTCTGGAAACACCATATATTTT. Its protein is CSVEDPRATSGNTIYF.

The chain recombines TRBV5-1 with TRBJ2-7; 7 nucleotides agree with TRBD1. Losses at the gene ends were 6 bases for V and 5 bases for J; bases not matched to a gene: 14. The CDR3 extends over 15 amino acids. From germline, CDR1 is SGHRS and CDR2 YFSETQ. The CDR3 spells CASTTSRQGVHEQYF. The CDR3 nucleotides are TGCGCCAGCACAACCTCAAGACAGGGAGTCCACGAGCAGTACTTC.

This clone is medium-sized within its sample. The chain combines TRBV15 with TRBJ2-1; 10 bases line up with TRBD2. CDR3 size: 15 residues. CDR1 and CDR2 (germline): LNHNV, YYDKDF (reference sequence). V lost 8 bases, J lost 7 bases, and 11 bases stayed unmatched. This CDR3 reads CATGMEAGGINEQFF. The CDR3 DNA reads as TGTGCCACCGGGATGGAAGCGGGGGGGATAAATGAGCAGTTCTTC.

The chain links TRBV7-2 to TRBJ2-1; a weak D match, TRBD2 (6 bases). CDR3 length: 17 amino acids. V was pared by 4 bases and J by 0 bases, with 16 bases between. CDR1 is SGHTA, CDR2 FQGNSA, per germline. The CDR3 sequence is CASSSRDPWSSYNEQFF. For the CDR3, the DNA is TGTGCCAGCAGCTCGCGGGACCCCTGGAGCTCCTACAATGAGCAGTTCTTC.

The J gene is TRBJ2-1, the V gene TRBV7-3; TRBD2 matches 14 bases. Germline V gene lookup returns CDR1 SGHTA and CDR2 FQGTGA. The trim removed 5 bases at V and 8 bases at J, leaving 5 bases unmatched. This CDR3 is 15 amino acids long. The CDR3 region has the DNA TGTGCCAGCAGCAGACTAGCGGGAGGGATGGATGAGCAGTTCTTC. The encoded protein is CASSRLAGGMDEQFF. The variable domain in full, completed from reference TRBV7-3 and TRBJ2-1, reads GAGVSQTPSNKVTEKGKYVELRCDPISGHTALYWYRQSLGQGPEFLIYFQGTGAADDSGLPNDRFFAVRPEGSVSTLKIQRTERGDSAVYLCASSRLAGGMDEQFFGPGTRLTVL.

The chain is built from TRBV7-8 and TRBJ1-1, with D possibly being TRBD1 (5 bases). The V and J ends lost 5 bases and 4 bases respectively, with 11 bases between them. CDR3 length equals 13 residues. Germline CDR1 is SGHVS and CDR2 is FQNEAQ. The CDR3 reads CASSLGGTTEAFF. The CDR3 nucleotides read TGTGCCAGCAGCCTTGGGGGGACCACTGAAGCTTTCTTT.

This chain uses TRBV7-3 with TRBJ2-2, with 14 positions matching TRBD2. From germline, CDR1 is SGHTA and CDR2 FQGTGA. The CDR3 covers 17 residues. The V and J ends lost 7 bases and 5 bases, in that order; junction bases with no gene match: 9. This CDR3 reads CASTRLAGGLRTGELFF. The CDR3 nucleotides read TGTGCCAGCACCAGACTAGCGGGAGGGCTACGTACCGGGGAGCTGTTTTTT.

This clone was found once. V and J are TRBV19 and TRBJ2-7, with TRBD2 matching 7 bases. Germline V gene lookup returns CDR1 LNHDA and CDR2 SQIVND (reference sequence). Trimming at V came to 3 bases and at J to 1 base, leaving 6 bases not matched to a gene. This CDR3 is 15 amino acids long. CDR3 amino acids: CASSMGTGGSYEQYF. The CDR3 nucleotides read TGTGCCAGTAGTATGGGGACGGGGGGATCCTACGAGCAGTACTTC.

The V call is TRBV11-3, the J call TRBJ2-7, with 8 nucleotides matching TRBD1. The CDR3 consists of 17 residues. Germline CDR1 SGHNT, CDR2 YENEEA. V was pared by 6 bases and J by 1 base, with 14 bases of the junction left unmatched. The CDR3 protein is CASSQRQGPAASYEQYF. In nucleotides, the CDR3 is TGTGCCAGCAGTCAAAGACAGGGGCCCGCTGCATCCTACGAGCAGTACTTC.